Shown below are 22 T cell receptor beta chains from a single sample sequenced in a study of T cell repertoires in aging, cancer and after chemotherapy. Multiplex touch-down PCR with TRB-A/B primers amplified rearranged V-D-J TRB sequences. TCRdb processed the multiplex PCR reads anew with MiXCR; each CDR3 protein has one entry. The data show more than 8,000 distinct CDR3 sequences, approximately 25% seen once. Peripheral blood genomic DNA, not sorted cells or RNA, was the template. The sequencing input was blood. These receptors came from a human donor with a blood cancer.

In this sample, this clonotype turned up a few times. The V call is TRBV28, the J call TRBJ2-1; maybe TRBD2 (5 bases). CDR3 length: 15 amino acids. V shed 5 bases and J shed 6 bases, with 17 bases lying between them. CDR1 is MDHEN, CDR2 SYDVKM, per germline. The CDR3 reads CASSLQARAGNEQFF. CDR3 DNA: TGTGCCAGCAGTCTTCAAGCGCGGGCGGGCAATGAGCAGTTCTTC.

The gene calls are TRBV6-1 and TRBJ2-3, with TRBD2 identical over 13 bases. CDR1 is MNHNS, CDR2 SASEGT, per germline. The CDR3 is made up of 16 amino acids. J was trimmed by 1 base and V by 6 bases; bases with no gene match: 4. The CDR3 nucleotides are TGTGCCAGCAGAACTAGCGGGGGGGAACGCACAGATACGCAGTATTTT. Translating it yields CASRTSGGERTDTQYF.

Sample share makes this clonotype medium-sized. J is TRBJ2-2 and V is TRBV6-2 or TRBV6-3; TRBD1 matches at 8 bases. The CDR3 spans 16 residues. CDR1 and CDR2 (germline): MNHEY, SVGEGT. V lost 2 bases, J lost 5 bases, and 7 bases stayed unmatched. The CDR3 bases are TGTGCCAGCAGTTACCACAGGGGGTTAAATACCGGGGAGCTGTTTTTT. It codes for CASSYHRGLNTGELFF.

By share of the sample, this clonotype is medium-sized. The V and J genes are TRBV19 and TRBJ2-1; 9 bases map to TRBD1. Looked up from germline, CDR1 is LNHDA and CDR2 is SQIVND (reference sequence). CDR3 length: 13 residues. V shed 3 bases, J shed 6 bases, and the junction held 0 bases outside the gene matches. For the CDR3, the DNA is TGTGCCAGTAGTATGGGACAGGGCAATGAGCAGTTCTTC. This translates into CASSMGQGNEQFF.

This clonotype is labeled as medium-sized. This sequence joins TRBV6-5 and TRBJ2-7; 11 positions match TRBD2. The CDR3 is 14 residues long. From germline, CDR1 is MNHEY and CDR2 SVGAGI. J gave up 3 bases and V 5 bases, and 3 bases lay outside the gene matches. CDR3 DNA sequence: TGTGCCAGCAGTGGACTAGCGGGCTTCTACGAGCAGTACTTC. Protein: CASSGLAGFYEQYF.

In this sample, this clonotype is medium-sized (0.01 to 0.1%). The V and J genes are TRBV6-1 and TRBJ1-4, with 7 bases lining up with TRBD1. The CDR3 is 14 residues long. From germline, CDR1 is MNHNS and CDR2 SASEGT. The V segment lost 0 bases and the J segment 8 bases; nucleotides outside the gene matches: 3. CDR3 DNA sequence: TGTGCCAGCAGTGAAGCTGTCAGGGGGGAAAAACTGTTTTTT. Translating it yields CASSEAVRGEKLFF.

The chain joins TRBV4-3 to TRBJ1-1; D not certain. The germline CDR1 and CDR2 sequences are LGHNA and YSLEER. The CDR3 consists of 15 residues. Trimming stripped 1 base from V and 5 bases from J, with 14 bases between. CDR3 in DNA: TGCGCCAGCAGCCAAGGTTTTATAGGGCTGACTGAAGCTTTCTTT. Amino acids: CASSQGFIGLTEAFF.

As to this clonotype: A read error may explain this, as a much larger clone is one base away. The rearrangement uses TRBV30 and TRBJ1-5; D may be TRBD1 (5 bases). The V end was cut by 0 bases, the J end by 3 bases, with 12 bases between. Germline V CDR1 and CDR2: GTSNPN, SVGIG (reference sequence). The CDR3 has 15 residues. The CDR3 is CAWSVRGKVNQPQHF. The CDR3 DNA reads TGTGCCTGGAGTGTACGGGGGAAGGTCAATCAGCCCCAGCATTTT.

The CDR3 sequence: CAISDLAGQGGYGYTF. The DNA of the CDR3 is TGTGCCATCAGTGACTTAGCGGGACAGGGAGGGTATGGCTACACCTTC. The chain recombines TRBV10-3 with TRBJ1-2; 9 positions match TRBD1. The junction had 10 bases not matched to a gene; V was cut back by 3 bases and J by 5 bases. Germline-derived CDR1 and CDR2 are ENHRY and SYGVKD. The CDR3 has 16 residues.

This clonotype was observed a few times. CDR3 DNA sequence: TGTGCCAGCAGCAAATGGACTAGCGGCTTAGGGGACAATGAGCAGTTCTTC. Translation: CASSKWTSGLGDNEQFF. The rearrangement uses TRBV7-2 and TRBJ2-1; TRBD2 agrees at 10 bases. The V segment lost 5 bases and the J segment 5 bases; nucleotides outside the gene matches: 12. From germline, CDR1 is SGHTA and CDR2 FQGNSA. The CDR3 contains 17 residues. Full variable domain (remainder filled in from reference TRBV7-2 and TRBJ2-1): GAGVSQSPSNKVTEKGKDVELRCDPISGHTALYWYRQSLGQGLEFLIYFQGNSAPDKSGLPSDRFSAERTGGSVSTLTIQRTQQEDSAVYLCASSKWTSGLGDNEQFFGPGTRLTVL.

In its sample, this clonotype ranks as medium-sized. CDR3 in DNA: TGTGCCAGCAGCTTAGGGGTCGCAGGAAACACCATATATTTT. The encoded protein is CASSLGVAGNTIYF. This sequence joins TRBV7-6 and TRBJ1-3; D ambiguous. Per the germline V gene, CDR1 is SGHVS and CDR2 is FNYEAQ. V was clipped by 1 base and J by 4 bases, with 8 bases between them. This CDR3 spans 14 amino acids.

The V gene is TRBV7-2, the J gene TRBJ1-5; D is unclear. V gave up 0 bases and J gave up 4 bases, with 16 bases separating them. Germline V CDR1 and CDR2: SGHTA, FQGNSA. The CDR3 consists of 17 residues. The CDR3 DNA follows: TGTGCCAGCAGCTTAGCGCCCCCGCAGACCATTAATCAGCCCCAGCATTTT. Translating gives CASSLAPPQTINQPQHF.

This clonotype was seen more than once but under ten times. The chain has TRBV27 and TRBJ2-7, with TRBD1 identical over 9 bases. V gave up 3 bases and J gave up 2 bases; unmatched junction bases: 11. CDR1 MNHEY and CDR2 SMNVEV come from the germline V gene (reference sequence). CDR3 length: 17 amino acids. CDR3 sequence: CASSFPTPGQGPYEQYF. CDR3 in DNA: TGTGCCAGCAGTTTCCCCACCCCGGGACAGGGTCCCTACGAGCAGTACTTC.

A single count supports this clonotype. The CDR3 loop reads CASSPGGTNTEAFF. The CDR3 DNA reads as TGTGCCAGCAGCCCGGGAGGGACGAACACTGAAGCTTTCTTT. The gene calls are TRBV6-4 and TRBJ1-1; TRBD1 might be the D (5 bases). The V gene lost 6 bases and the J gene lost 1 base, with 12 bases spanning the gap. CDR3 length: 14 residues. Germline-derived CDR1 and CDR2 are MRHNA and SNTAGT.

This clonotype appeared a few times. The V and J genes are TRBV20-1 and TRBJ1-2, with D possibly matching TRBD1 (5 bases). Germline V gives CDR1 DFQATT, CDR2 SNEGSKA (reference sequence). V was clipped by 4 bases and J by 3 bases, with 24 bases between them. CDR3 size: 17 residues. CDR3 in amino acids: CSAIGPAWRGGYYGYTF. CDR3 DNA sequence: TGCAGTGCTATAGGACCGGCCTGGAGGGGTGGGTACTATGGCTACACCTTC.

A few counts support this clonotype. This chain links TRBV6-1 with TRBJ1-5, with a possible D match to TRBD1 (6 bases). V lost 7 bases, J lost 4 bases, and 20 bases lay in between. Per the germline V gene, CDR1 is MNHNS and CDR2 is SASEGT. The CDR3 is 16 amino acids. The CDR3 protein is CASNNRDTGRNQPQHF. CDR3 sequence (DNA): TGTGCCAGCAATAACCGGGACACCGGACGGAATCAGCCCCAGCATTTT.

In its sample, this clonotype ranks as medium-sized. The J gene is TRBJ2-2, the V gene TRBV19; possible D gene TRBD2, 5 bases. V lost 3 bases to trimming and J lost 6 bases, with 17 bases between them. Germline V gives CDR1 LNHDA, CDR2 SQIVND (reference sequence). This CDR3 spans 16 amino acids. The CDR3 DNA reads TGTGCCAGTAGTATCCTTCGGGCACTCGGGGCCGGGGAGCTGTTTTTT. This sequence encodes CASSILRALGAGELFF.

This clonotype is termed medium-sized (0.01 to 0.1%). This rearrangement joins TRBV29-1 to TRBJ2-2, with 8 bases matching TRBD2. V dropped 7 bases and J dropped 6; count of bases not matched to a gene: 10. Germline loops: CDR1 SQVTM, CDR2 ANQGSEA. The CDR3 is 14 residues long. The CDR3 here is CSGKAGVYSGELFF. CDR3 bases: TGCAGCGGAAAAGCGGGAGTTTATTCCGGGGAGCTGTTTTTT.

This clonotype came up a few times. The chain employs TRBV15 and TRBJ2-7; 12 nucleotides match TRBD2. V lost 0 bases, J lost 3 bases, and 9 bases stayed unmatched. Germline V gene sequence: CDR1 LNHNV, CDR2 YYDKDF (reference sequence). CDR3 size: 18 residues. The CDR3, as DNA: TGTGCCACCAGCAGAGAGACTAGCGGGGGACCCTGGGGCTACGAGCAGTACTTC. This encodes CATSRETSGGPWGYEQYF.

The CDR3 DNA is TGCAGTGCCCCGGGACGCTCTAACTATGGCTACACCTTC. Translated, it gives CSAPGRSNYGYTF. The chain links TRBV20-1 to TRBJ1-2, with a tentative D call TRBD1 (5 bases). V was cut by 6 bases and J by 0 bases, with 11 bases left in between. This CDR3 contains 13 residues. The germline V gene has CDR1 DFQATT and CDR2 SNEGSKA (reference sequence).

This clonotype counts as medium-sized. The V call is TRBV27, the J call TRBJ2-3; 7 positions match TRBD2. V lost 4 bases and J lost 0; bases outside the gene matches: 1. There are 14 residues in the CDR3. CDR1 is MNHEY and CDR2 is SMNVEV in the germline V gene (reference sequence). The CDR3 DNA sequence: TGTGCCAGCAGTTCACTAGCGAGCACAGATACGCAGTATTTT. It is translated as CASSSLASTDTQYF.

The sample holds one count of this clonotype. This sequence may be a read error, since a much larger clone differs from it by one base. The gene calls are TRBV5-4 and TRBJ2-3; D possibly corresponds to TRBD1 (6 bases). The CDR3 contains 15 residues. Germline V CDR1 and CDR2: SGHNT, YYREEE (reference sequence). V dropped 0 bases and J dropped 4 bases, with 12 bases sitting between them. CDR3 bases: TGTGCCAGCAGCTTGGACCGGACAGAGGCAGATACGCAGTATTTT. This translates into CASSLDRTEADTQYF.